One T cell receptor beta chain is described in this entry. This sample stems from a study of blood T cell repertoires in COVID-19. Clones were read by immunoSEQ multiplex PCR, and TCRdb kept only the in-frame ones, dropping some. The data contain nearly 350,000 clones, roughly 87% of them singletons. Membership in each cohort depended on participant-reported clinical history. This TCR was sampled from a woman aged 30 to 39 who had recovered from COVID-19. Sequencing used PBMCs or T cells enriched from blood (not recorded which).

The CDR3 is CASSYSGAVYGYGYTF. The DNA for the CDR3 is TGTGCCAGCAGTTACTCGGGGGCGGTGTATGGCTATGGCTACACCTTC. The chain links TRBV6-5 to TRBJ1-2; a weak D match, TRBD1 (6 bases). Trimming cost V 0 bases and J 4 bases, with 15 bases left between them. The CDR3 runs 16 residues. CDR1 and CDR2 (germline): MNHEY, SVGAGI.